Presented here are 5 T cell receptor beta chains from one specimen sequenced in a study of high-grade serous ovarian cancer treatment subgroups. Libraries were prepared by immunoSEQ multiplex PCR; TCRdb keeps only in-frame clonotypes and omits some of them. Among some 10,000 clones listed, roughly 70% were seen once. The tumor samples were collected prior to definitive surgery or chemotherapy. Source material: tumor tissue. The receptor set was obtained from a human donor with high-grade serous ovarian cancer.

This clone was seen only once. The chain employs TRBV4-2 and TRBJ2-5; 7 positions agree with TRBD2. The length of the CDR3 is 16 residues. Germline lookup yields CDR1 LGHNA and CDR2 YNFKEQ. V shed 0 bases, J shed 0 bases, and the junction held 4 bases outside the gene matches. The CDR3 bases are TGTGCCAGCAGCCAAGAAACCGGGAGGCACCAAGAGACCCAGTACTTC. It yields the protein CASSQETGRHQETQYF.

The sample holds one count of this clone. V and J are TRBV7-8 and TRBJ2-7, with 10 bases matching TRBD2. Germline assignment: CDR1 SGHVS and CDR2 FQNEAQ. The ends lost 2 bases at V and 4 bases at J; junction bases unmatched: 8. CDR3 length: 16 amino acids. The CDR3 region has the DNA TGTGCCAGCAGCTTAAGGACTAGCGGAACAGATTACGAGCAGTACTTC. Residues: CASSLRTSGTDYEQYF. The full variable domain, its missing parts supplied by reference TRBV7-8 and TRBJ2-7, is GAGVSQSPRYKVAKRGQDVALRCDPISGHVSLFWYQQALGQGPEFLTYFQNEAQLDKSGLPSDRFFAERPEGSVSTLKIQRTQQEDSAVYLCASSLRTSGTDYEQYFGPGTRLTVT.

The chain couples TRBV28 to TRBJ1-3, with a weak D call TRBD1 (5 bases). V lost 6 bases and J lost 0, with 15 bases in between. CDR1 and CDR2 (germline): MDHEN, SYDVKM. This CDR3 is built from 16 residues. As DNA, the CDR3 is TGTGCCAGCAGCCCCCCCGGGACGGACTCTGGAAACACCATATATTTT. This encodes CASSPPGTDSGNTIYF.

This clone was counted once. The chain carries TRBV28 and TRBJ2-3; D is tentatively TRBD1 or TRBD2 (5 bases each). The CDR3 sequence is 12 residues long. CDR1 and CDR2 from the germline V gene are MDHEN and SYDVKM. The V gene lost 3 bases and the J gene lost 9 bases, with 10 bases spanning the gap. The CDR3 loop reads CASSLGVRTQYF. The DNA for the CDR3 is TGTGCCAGCAGTTTGGGGGTTCGCACGCAGTATTTT.

The J gene is TRBJ2-3, the V gene TRBV7-8; 8 bases are a match to TRBD2. CDR3 length equals 16 residues. Per the germline V gene, CDR1 is SGHVS and CDR2 is FQNEAQ. V was pared by 0 bases and J by 2 bases, with 4 bases of the junction left unmatched. This CDR3 is CASSLANGRATDTQYF. As DNA, the CDR3 is TGTGCCAGCAGCTTAGCGAACGGGAGGGCCACAGATACGCAGTATTTT.